Below are 8 T cell receptor beta chains sequenced from a single sample in a study of glioma-infiltrating T cells (dated by TCRdb to between 2015 and 2016). Data came from an Illumina MiSeq. The iRepertoire nested amplicon-rescue multiplex PCR (arm-PCR) platform was used to amplify TCR alpha and beta CDR3 regions from RNA. TCRdb handled the public reads itself, with Q25 trimming in fastp and clone calling in MiXCR, and kept productive beta chains. Rows are combined by CDR3 protein, so each entry shows the most common genes and DNA. The sample table holds approximately 17,000 distinct CDR3 sequences, of which over 45% were seen once. The biggest ten clones account for roughly 45% of the sample. What was sequenced was glioma tissue, nonneoplastic brain tissue, or PBMCs (not recorded which). The receptors shown here come from a human donor with low-grade glioma or glioblastoma, undergoing nonglioma brain surgery, or in good health (not recorded which).

The chain links TRBV4-1 to TRBJ2-6; possibly TRBD1 or TRBD2 for D (7 bases each). The V end was cut by 0 bases, the J end by 0 bases, with 12 bases between. The CDR3 runs 18 residues. Germline CDR1 and CDR2: MGHRA and YSYEKL. The chain's CDR3 is CASSQDARGGSGANVLTF. CDR3 coding DNA: TGCGCCAGCAGCCAAGATGCCAGGGGGGGCTCTGGGGCCAACGTCCTGACTTTC.

Here the CDR3 DNA reads TGTGCCAGTAGTGAAAGACTAGCGGACTCCTACAATGAGCAGTTCTTC. It codes for CASSERLADSYNEQFF. The chain employs TRBV19 and TRBJ2-1, with 9 bases identical to TRBD2. CDR3 size: 16 residues. Germline V CDR1 and CDR2: LNHDA, SQIVND (reference sequence). The V gene end was trimmed by 5 bases and the J gene end by 0 bases; junction bases not matched to a gene: 5.

The gene calls are TRBV2 and TRBJ1-5; TRBD1 might be the D (6 bases). The V end was cut by 6 bases, the J end by 0 bases, with 12 bases between. The CDR3 totals 15 residues. Per germline, CDR1 SNHLY and CDR2 FYNNEI. CDR3 sequence reads: CASSGQLPSNQPQHF. The CDR3 bases are TGTGCCAGCAGCGGACAGTTGCCTAGCAATCAGCCCCAGCATTTT.

This clonotype was seen ten or more times. The V call is TRBV12-3 or TRBV12-4, the J call TRBJ1-3, with D perhaps matching TRBD1 (5 bases). This CDR3 has 14 residues. V shed 4 bases and J shed 2 bases, with 9 bases lying between them. CDR3 bases: TGTGCCAGCAGTTACCAGGGAGCTGGAAACACCATATATTTT. It encodes CASSYQGAGNTIYF.

The chain joins TRBV20-1 to TRBJ2-1; 7 nucleotides match TRBD2. Germline V gene data show CDR1 as DFQATT and CDR2 as SNEGSKA (reference sequence). With V trimmed by 1 base and J by 3 bases, 6 bases remained unmatched. The CDR3 is 15 amino acids. CDR3 DNA: TGCAGTGCTAGAGCCGCGACTAGCATCTACAATGAGCAGTTCTTC. This translates into CSARAATSIYNEQFF.

This clonotype is medium-sized by share. The rearrangement links TRBV6-2 or TRBV6-3 to TRBJ1-1, with 7 nucleotides matching TRBD1. V was pared by 7 bases and J by 2 bases, with 10 bases of the junction left unmatched. The CDR3 spans 15 residues. In germline, CDR1 is MNHEY, CDR2 SVGEGT. This chain's CDR3 is CASKGTDKFNTEAFF. The CDR3 DNA is TGTGCCAGCAAAGGGACAGATAAATTTAACACTGAAGCTTTCTTT.

This rearrangement joins TRBV20-1 to TRBJ2-1; 9 positions match TRBD1. Germline V CDR1 and CDR2: DFQATT, SNEGSKA (reference sequence). V dropped 1 base and J dropped 4; count of bases not matched to a gene: 5. The CDR3 extends over 15 amino acids. CDR3 loop: CSARVPGQGYNEQFF. Written as DNA, the CDR3 is TGCAGTGCTAGAGTTCCGGGACAGGGATACAATGAGCAGTTCTTC.

The chain combines TRBV15 with TRBJ1-2; D is undetermined. Germline V CDR1 and CDR2: LNHNV, YYDKDF (reference sequence). V was shortened by 0 bases and J by 5 bases, with 4 bases between the two germline ends. The CDR3 spans 12 residues. The CDR3 loop reads CATSRERYGYTF. The CDR3 DNA reads TGTGCCACCAGCAGAGAACGGTATGGCTACACCTTC.